This passage covers 12 T cell receptor beta chains from one sample sequenced in a study of T cell responses to AZD1222 COVID-19 vaccine. The assay was immunoSEQ multiplex PCR, and TCRdb's table has in-frame clones only and misses some. This sample has around 99,000 clones, with around 90% found just once. Source: peripheral blood, taken on day 0 of MenACWY control vaccination. The receptor source for this set is an adult in good health.

This sequence joins TRBV2 and TRBJ1-1, with 11 bases identical to TRBD1. The V segment lost 6 bases and the J segment 5 bases; nucleotides outside the gene matches: 5. Germline CDR1 and CDR2: SNHLY and FYNNEI. The CDR3 loop spans 14 amino acids. The CDR3 protein is CASRMDRGRTEAFF. CDR3 in DNA: TGTGCCAGCAGAATGGACAGGGGGCGAACTGAAGCTTTCTTT.

The chain joins TRBV13 to TRBJ2-7; possible D gene TRBD1, 5 bases. CDR3 length: 14 residues. Deletions cut 9 bases from V and 0 bases from J, with 15 bases between. The V gene's germline CDR1 is PRHDT and CDR2 FYEKMQ (reference sequence). Here the CDR3 DNA reads TGTGCCAGGAACCAGGGAACAAACTCCTACGAGCAGTACTTC. This encodes CARNQGTNSYEQYF.

The chain links TRBV27 to TRBJ2-1, with 9 nucleotides matching TRBD2. The ends lost 6 bases at V and 0 bases at J; junction bases unmatched: 3. This CDR3 is 15 amino acids long. From germline, CDR1 is MNHEY and CDR2 SMNVEV (reference sequence). The chain's CDR3 is CASRLAGSSYNEQFF. The CDR3 coding sequence is TGTGCCAGCAGGCTAGCGGGAAGCTCCTACAATGAGCAGTTCTTC.

V usage is TRBV18 and J usage is TRBJ2-1; TRBD1 might be the D (6 bases). The CDR3 is 13 residues long. Trimming took 2 bases from V and 8 from J, leaving 10 bases between them. The germline CDR1 and CDR2 sequences are KGHSH and LQKENI. The CDR3 protein is CASSPNRDDEQFF. The CDR3 DNA is TGTGCCAGCTCACCAAACAGGGACGATGAGCAGTTCTTC. The full variable domain, completed using reference TRBV18 and TRBJ2-1, is NAGVMQNPRHLVRRRGQEARLRCSPMKGHSHVYWYRQLPEEGLKFMVYLQKENIIDESGMPKERFSAEFPKEGPSILRIQQVVRGDSAAYFCASSPNRDDEQFFGPGTRLTVL.

The gene calls are TRBV4-2 and TRBJ2-7, with D perhaps matching TRBD1 (5 bases). CDR1 is LGHNA and CDR2 is YNFKEQ in the germline V gene. The CDR3 loop spans 16 amino acids. Trimming took 4 bases from V and 0 from J, leaving 16 bases between them. The DNA for the CDR3 is TGTGCCAGCAGCCGAATACAGGATCCGAGCTCCTACGAGCAGTACTTC. Translation: CASSRIQDPSSYEQYF.

The rearrangement uses TRBV6-5 and TRBJ1-5; D might be TRBD1 (6 bases). Trimming shortened V by 6 bases and J by 6 bases, and 12 bases separated the two germline ends. Germline-derived CDR1 and CDR2 are MNHEY and SVGAGI. The CDR3 totals 13 residues. The CDR3 region has the DNA TGTGCCAGCAGGCAGGGGATGGGTCAGCCCCAGCATTTT. Translated: CASRQGMGQPQHF.

The chain uses TRBV12-3 or TRBV12-4 and TRBJ1-1; no clear D. V was pared by 1 base and J by 4 bases, with 7 bases between. CDR3 length equals 13 residues. In nucleotides, the CDR3 is TGTGCCAGCAGTTTAGTGAGGTCCACTGAAGCTTTCTTT. Translating gives CASSLVRSTEAFF.

Only a few counts were recorded for this clone. The chain is built from TRBV7-6 and TRBJ2-6, with D unresolved. This CDR3 is built from 16 residues. The V gene's germline CDR1 is SGHVS and CDR2 FNYEAQ. Deletions cut 0 bases from V and 0 bases from J, with 6 bases between. The CDR3 bases are TGTGCCAGCAGCTTAGCGCCGGGCTCTGGGGCCAACGTCCTGACTTTC. Protein sequence: CASSLAPGSGANVLTF.

CDR3 nucleotides: TGTGCCAGTAGTATACAGGTCCTGAACACTGAAGCTTTCTTT. This codes for CASSIQVLNTEAFF. The chain is built from TRBV19 and TRBJ1-1; D not certain. The CDR3 covers 14 residues. From germline, CDR1 is LNHDA and CDR2 SQIVND (reference sequence). With 2 bases removed from V and 0 bases from J, the gap between germline ends came to 7 bases.

The chain combines TRBV7-2 with TRBJ2-1, with D hard to call. Trimming left V 5 bases short and J 0 bases short, with 8 bases between. Germline V gene sequence: CDR1 SGHTA, CDR2 FQGNSA. The CDR3 length is 14 residues. The CDR3 spells CASSAPSSYNEQFF. In DNA, the CDR3 is TGTGCCAGCAGCGCTCCTAGCTCCTACAATGAGCAGTTCTTC.

This chain joins TRBV5-4 and TRBJ1-6; the D is unclear. CDR3 length: 12 residues. The germline V gene encodes CDR1 SGHNT and CDR2 YYREEE (reference sequence). The ends were cut back, 4 bases at V and 5 bases at J, with 4 bases in the middle. The CDR3 loop is CASSPDNSPLHF. Written as DNA, the CDR3 is TGTGCCAGCAGCCCTGATAATTCACCCCTCCACTTT.

This chain uses TRBV4-3 with TRBJ2-2; the D gene is possibly TRBD2 (5 bases). The CDR3 totals 17 residues. V was cut by 0 bases and J by 0 bases, with 11 bases left in between. Per the germline V gene, CDR1 is LGHNA and CDR2 is YSLEER. The CDR3 region is CASSQDPAGANTGELFF. Here the CDR3 DNA reads TGCGCCAGCAGCCAAGATCCCGCCGGGGCGAACACCGGGGAGCTGTTTTTT.